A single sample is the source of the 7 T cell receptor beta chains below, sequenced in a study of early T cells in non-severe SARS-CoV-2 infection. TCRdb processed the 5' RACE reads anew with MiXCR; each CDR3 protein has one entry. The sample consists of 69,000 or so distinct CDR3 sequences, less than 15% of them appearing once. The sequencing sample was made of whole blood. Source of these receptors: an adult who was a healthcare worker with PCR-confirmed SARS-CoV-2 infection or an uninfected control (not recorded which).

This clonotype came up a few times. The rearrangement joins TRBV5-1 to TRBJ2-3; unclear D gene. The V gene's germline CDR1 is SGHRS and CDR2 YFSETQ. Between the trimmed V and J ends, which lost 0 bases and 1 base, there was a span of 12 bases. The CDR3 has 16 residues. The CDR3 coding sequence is TGCGCCAGCAGCTTGGAAGCGAGTTTCGGCACAGATACGCAGTATTTT. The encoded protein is CASSLEASFGTDTQYF.

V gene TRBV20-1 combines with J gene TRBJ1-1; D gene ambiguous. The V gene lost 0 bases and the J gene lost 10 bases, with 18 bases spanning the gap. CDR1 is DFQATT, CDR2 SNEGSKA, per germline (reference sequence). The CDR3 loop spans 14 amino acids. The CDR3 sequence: CSAREAVVTGIAFF. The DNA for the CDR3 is TGCAGTGCTAGAGAGGCGGTAGTAACGGGGATAGCTTTCTTT.

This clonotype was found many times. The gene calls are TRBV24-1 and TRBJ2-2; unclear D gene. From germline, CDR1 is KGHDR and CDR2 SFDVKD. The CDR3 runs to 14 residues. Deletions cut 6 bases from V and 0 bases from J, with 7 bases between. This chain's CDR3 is CATSPLTNTGELFF. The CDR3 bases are TGTGCCACCAGTCCTCTAACGAACACCGGGGAGCTGTTTTTT.

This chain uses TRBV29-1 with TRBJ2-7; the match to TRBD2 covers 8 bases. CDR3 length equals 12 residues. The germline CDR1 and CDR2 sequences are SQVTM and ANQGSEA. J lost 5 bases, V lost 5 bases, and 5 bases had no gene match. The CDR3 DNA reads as TGCAGCGTTACAGCGGGAGTACACGAGCAGTACTTC. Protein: CSVTAGVHEQYF.

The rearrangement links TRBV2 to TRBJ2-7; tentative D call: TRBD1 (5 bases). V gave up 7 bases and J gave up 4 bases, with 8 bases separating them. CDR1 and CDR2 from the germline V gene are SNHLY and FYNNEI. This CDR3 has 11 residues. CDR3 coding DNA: TGTGCCAGCAACCAGGGTTACGAGCAGTACTTC. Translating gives CASNQGYEQYF. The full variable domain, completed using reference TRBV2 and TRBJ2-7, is EPEVTQTPSHQVTQMGQEVILRCVPISNHLYFYWYRQILGQKVEFLVSFYNNEISEKSEIFDDQFSVERPDGSNFTLKIRSTKLEDSAMYFCASNQGYEQYFGPGTRLTVT.

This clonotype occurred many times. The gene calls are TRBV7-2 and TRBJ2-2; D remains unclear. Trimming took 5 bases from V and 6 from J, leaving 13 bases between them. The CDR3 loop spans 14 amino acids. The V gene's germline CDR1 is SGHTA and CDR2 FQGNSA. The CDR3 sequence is CASSPPGRSGELFF. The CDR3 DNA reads TGTGCCAGCAGCCCGCCCGGAAGGTCCGGGGAGCTGTTTTTT.

CDR3 protein: CASSLSDSSYEQYF. The CDR3 DNA reads TGTGCCAGCAGCTTATCGGACAGCTCCTACGAGCAGTACTTC. The rearrangement uses TRBV7-7 and TRBJ2-7, with D possibly matching TRBD1 (6 bases). CDR3 length: 14 amino acids. Trimming took 2 bases from V and 0 from J, leaving 8 bases between them. Germline CDR1 and CDR2: SSHAT and FNYEAQ (reference sequence).